This T cell receptor beta chain was identified in a study of T cells in narcolepsy. Whole-study context: Donors had narcolepsy type 1 or type 2, or were healthy controls.

General observations from the study: In some patient and control memory CD4+ samples, autoreactive clones were absent. Autoreactive clonotypes reportedly recurred in blood of same and different patients, not controls.

CDR1 LNHDA and CDR2 SQIVND come from the germline V gene (reference sequence). The CDR3 spans 15 residues. The junction had 4 bases not matched to a gene; V was cut back by 1 base and J by 5 bases. As to this clone: Its antigen is not known.

The assay was immunoSEQ multiplex PCR, and TCRdb's table has in-frame clones only and misses some. The table has some 35,000 clones, approximately 77% seen once. The sequenced sample was memory (CD45RA-) CD4+ T cells from blood. This chain connects TRBV19 to TRBJ2-7; 11 nucleotides align to TRBD2. The clonotype was recovered from a human donor in good health. CDR3 nucleotide sequence: TGTGCCAGTAGTATAGTCACTAGCGGGAGTAACGAGCAGTACTTC. Translated: CASSIVTSGSNEQYF. Supplemented by reference TRBV19 and TRBJ2-7, the full variable domain reads DGGITQSPKYLFRKEGQNVTLSCEQNLNHDAMYWYRQDPGQGLRLIYYSQIVNDFQKGDIAEGYSVSREKKESFPLTVTSAQKNPTAFYLCASSIVTSGSNEQYFGPGTRLTVT.